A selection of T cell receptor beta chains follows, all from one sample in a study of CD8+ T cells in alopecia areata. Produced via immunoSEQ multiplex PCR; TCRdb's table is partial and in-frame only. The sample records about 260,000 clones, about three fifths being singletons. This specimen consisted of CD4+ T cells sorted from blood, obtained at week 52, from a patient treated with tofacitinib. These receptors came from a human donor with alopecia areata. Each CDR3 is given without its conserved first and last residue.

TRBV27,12,ASSSLDRTYGYT
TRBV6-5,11,ASSYSNNSPLH
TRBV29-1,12,SVSRTGGAEGYT
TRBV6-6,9,ASKTGEGYT
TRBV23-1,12,ASSQGGKEETQY
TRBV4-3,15,ASSPSPGTSRNSPLH
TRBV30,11,AWSGQGASPLH
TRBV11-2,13,ASSSLPDRQSIQY
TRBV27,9,ASSSRTEAF
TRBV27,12,ASSLSLGGGTQY
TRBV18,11,ASSGQVGTEAF
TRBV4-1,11,ASSQRLDYEQY
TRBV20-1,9,SAMASHEQY
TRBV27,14,ASSLSMITTGEKLF
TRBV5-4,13,ASSSPGLAADTQY
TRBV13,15,ASSLGISSGGKNEQY
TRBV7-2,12,ASSPSVGSYEQY
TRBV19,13,ASSIHRGVADTQY
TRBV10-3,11,AISGGGAETQY
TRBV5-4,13,ASSLAGGRNSPLH
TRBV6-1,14,ASSATTEYSNQPQH
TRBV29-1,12,SIITRGMNTEAF
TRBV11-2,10,ASSHSPDTQY
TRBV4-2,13,ASSQEYWGDTEAF
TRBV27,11,ASSFDRQETQY
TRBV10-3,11,AISAKLDTEAF
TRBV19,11,ASSRGGGYEQY
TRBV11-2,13,ASSQVTKYQETQY
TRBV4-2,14,ASSQKRGTTKETQY
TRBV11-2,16,ASSLWPRAGGSQETQY
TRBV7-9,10,ASSFSWNEQF
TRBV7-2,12,ASELSSGGGAVY
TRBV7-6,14,ASSLGVSQSTDTQY
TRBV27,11,ASSFLLTDTQY
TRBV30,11,ACMIPLNTEAF
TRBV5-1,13,ASSLGLASKETQY
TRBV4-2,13,ASSQDGQGANEQF
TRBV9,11,ASSVEGRHGYT
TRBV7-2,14,ASSPERQGGANVLT
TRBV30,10,AWMKPGNTIY
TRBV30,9,AWSWDSEAF
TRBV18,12,ASSPPPGANVLT
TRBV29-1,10,SVSPSSTEAF
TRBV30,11,AWSPGRAYGYT
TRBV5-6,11,ASSLGNKPEQF
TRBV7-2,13,ASSPGQGGGETQY
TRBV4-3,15,ASSQDPRGGAYNEQF
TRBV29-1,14,SVRPSGTGGINEQF
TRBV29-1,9,SSQGVGGYT
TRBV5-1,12,ASNSQGADTEAF
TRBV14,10,ASSQWGSPLH
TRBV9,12,ASSVEGGAYEQF
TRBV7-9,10,ASSRFGAEAF
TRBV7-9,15,ASSLVLPFQSNQPQH
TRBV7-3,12,ASSPRQGSTEAF
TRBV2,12,ASNAGGLGEKLF
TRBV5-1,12,ASSLRQANTEAF